Below, 21 T cell receptor beta chains from the same sample are listed, as sequenced in a study of blood T cell repertoires in COVID-19 (TCRdb year 2020). Library preparation was by the immunoSEQ multiplex PCR assay. As stored in TCRdb, this immuneACCESS dataset retains in-frame rearrangements with V and J assigned. A fraction of the clones does not appear; measured against another copy, unresolved V genes explain less than half of the discrepancy, and the remainder lacks a known reason. The sample data list some 82,000 clones, and 91% of these were observed just once. Together, the top ten hold under 2% of the sample. The sample comprised peripheral blood. These receptor sequences come from a woman in her forties or fifties in a cohort sampled during active COVID-19.

The chain links TRBV7-3 to TRBJ2-2, with 8 bases fitting TRBD2. CDR3 length: 16 amino acids. Germline assignment: CDR1 SGHTA and CDR2 FQGTGA. V was pared by 5 bases and J by 4 bases, with 9 bases of the junction left unmatched. Here the CDR3 DNA reads TGTGCCAGCAGCCCCCAAGTAAGCGGGAGCACCGGGGAGCTGTTTTTT. Translating gives CASSPQVSGSTGELFF.

The chain couples TRBV20-1 to TRBJ2-5; tentatively, D is TRBD1 (7 bases). This CDR3 contains 14 residues. V was shortened by 3 bases and J by 2 bases, with 13 bases between the two germline ends. The germline V gene encodes CDR1 DFQATT and CDR2 SNEGSKA (reference sequence). CDR3 in amino acids: CSASSQGGQETQYF. CDR3 nucleotides: TGCAGTGCTAGTTCGCAGGGGGGTCAAGAGACCCAGTACTTC.

The chain has TRBV28 and TRBJ2-3; 7 nucleotides line up with TRBD1. V was pared by 4 bases and J by 7 bases, with 14 bases of the junction left unmatched. The CDR3 runs to 16 residues. Germline values: CDR1 MDHEN, CDR2 SYDVKM. The CDR3 DNA reads TGTGCCAGCAGTTCCTTTACTGGGACAGCACTTAATACGCAGTATTTT. The encoded protein is CASSSFTGTALNTQYF.

The CDR3 loop reads CASLGTSGIRDTQYF. The CDR3 DNA reads as TGCGCCAGCCTCGGGACTAGCGGGATTCGCGATACGCAGTATTTT. The V and J genes are TRBV5-1 and TRBJ2-3; 13 bases agree with TRBD2. V lost 7 bases to trimming and J lost 6 bases; unmatched junction nucleotides: 8. Germline V lookup: CDR1 SGHRS, CDR2 YFSETQ. This CDR3 contains 15 residues.

V and J are TRBV5-4 and TRBJ2-5; D is unresolved. The CDR3 runs 14 residues. In germline, CDR1 is SGHNT, CDR2 YYREEE (reference sequence). Trimming shortened V by 4 bases and J by 6 bases, and 16 bases separated the two germline ends. CDR3 bases: TGTGCCAGCAGCCTGGACGTCATAACTAAGACCCAGTACTTC. Amino acid sequence: CASSLDVITKTQYF.

The chain is built from TRBV6-5 and TRBJ2-7; unclear D gene. Trimming removed 4 bases at V and 3 bases at J, with 4 bases between. Germline V gives CDR1 MNHEY, CDR2 SVGAGI. The CDR3 consists of 11 residues. CDR3 sequence reads: CASSSYYEQYF. For the CDR3, the DNA is TGTGCCAGCAGTTCGTACTACGAGCAGTACTTC.

The chain is built from TRBV5-1 and TRBJ1-5, with D hard to call. In germline, CDR1 is SGHRS, CDR2 YFSETQ. V was pared by 4 bases and J by 5 bases, with 19 bases between. The CDR3 is made up of 16 amino acids. The DNA for the CDR3 is TGCGCCAGCAGCCCCGACGGCGCTCTCGGGGATCAGCCCCAGCATTTT. Translating it yields CASSPDGALGDQPQHF.

The chain is built from TRBV18 and TRBJ1-2; D is perhaps TRBD1 (6 bases). The CDR3 is 15 residues long. CDR1 is KGHSH, CDR2 LQKENI, per germline. V gave up 3 bases and J gave up 8 bases, with 19 bases separating them. In DNA form, the CDR3 reads TGTGCCAGCTCACCCTCCCCCGGGGGGCTATGGGGCTACACCTTC. Its translation is CASSPSPGGLWGYTF.

V usage is TRBV10-2 and J usage is TRBJ2-5; D remains ambiguous. CDR1 is WSHSY and CDR2 is SAAADI in the germline V gene. With 7 bases removed from V and 0 bases from J, the gap between germline ends came to 18 bases. The CDR3 sequence is 16 residues long. CDR3 in amino acids: CASNFFEGRYQETQYF. The CDR3 DNA sequence: TGCGCCAGCAATTTCTTCGAAGGCAGGTACCAAGAGACCCAGTACTTC.

This CDR3 is CASSYRWPRDGYTF. The CDR3 DNA sequence: TGTGCCAGCAGTTACCGCTGGCCCAGGGATGGCTACACCTTC. V usage is TRBV6-5 and J usage is TRBJ1-2, with a weak D call TRBD1 (5 bases). Germline V gene sequence: CDR1 MNHEY, CDR2 SVGAGI. V was cut by 2 bases and J by 6 bases, with 13 bases left in between. There are 14 residues in the CDR3.

The J gene is TRBJ2-1, the V gene TRBV19, with no clear D. With 6 bases removed from V and 7 bases from J, the gap between germline ends came to 16 bases. The germline CDR1 and CDR2 sequences are LNHDA and SQIVND (reference sequence). The CDR3 totals 14 residues. The CDR3 DNA sequence: TGTGCCAGTAGCCCTAGAGAAGGTCCTAATGAGCAGTTCTTC. As protein: CASSPREGPNEQFF.

This chain connects TRBV28 to TRBJ1-2; possibly TRBD1 for D (5 bases). The V end lost 7 bases, the J end lost 6 bases, and 18 bases lay between the germline ends. In germline, CDR1 is MDHEN, CDR2 SYDVKM. CDR3 length: 14 residues. In nucleotides, the CDR3 is TGTGCCAGCAAGAGAGGAGGGCCAGGGAATGGCTACACCTTC. Translated: CASKRGGPGNGYTF.

This clone was observed a handful of times. The rearrangement links TRBV7-6 to TRBJ2-3; maybe TRBD1 (5 bases). Germline CDR1 reads SGHVS; CDR2 reads FNYEAQ. The CDR3 runs to 17 residues. Trimming shortened V by 4 bases and J by 1 base, and 18 bases separated the two germline ends. The CDR3 coding sequence is TGTGCCAGCAGCTCGCGCCCAGGGTACTCTGGCACAGATACGCAGTATTTT. Its protein is CASSSRPGYSGTDTQYF.

Only one count was recorded for this clone. This chain links TRBV30 with TRBJ1-4; D gene uncertain. Germline V gene sequence: CDR1 GTSNPN, CDR2 SVGIG (reference sequence). The CDR3 runs 12 residues. The V gene lost 0 bases and the J gene lost 8 bases, with 7 bases spanning the gap. The CDR3 reads CAWSVNSEKLFF. The CDR3, as DNA: TGTGCCTGGAGTGTTAACAGCGAAAAACTGTTTTTT.

This chain links TRBV5-4 with TRBJ2-1, with 10 bases lining up with TRBD2. The CDR3 loop spans 15 amino acids. V lost 3 bases and J lost 8; bases outside the gene matches: 8. The V gene's germline CDR1 is SGHNT and CDR2 YYREEE (reference sequence). CDR3 bases: TGTGCCAGCAGCTCCCTAGCGGGAGTTCACCATGAGCAGTTCTTC. It translates to CASSSLAGVHHEQFF.

The rearrangement uses TRBV24-1 and TRBJ2-5; possibly TRBD2 for D (6 bases). The CDR3 contains 17 residues. Germline V gene sequence: CDR1 KGHDR, CDR2 SFDVKD. Trimming removed 5 bases from V and 2 bases from J, with 20 bases in between. CDR3 DNA sequence: TGTGCCACCAGTGGTTCCCCGGGGGAATGGGATCAAGAGACCCAGTACTTC. Its translation is CATSGSPGEWDQETQYF.

The V and J genes are TRBV19 and TRBJ1-2; 7 bases map to TRBD1. This CDR3 region has 14 residues. The germline CDR1 and CDR2 sequences are LNHDA and SQIVND (reference sequence). Unmatched junction bases numbered 11, after V lost 5 bases and J lost 8 bases. The CDR3 DNA reads TGTGCCAGTAGTGCCGACCGGGACAGCTACGGCTACACCTTC. It is translated as CASSADRDSYGYTF.

The chain combines TRBV29-1 with TRBJ1-2; 8 positions match TRBD1. Losses at the gene ends were 4 bases for V and 0 bases for J; bases not matched to a gene: 10. The CDR3 extends over 16 amino acids. Germline CDR1 and CDR2: SQVTM and ANQGSEA. CDR3 sequence (DNA): TGCAGCGTTGTGGACAGGGAGGGTACGTCTAACTATGGCTACACCTTC. Amino acids: CSVVDREGTSNYGYTF.

The chain is built from TRBV7-8 and TRBJ1-2, with D perhaps matching TRBD1 (6 bases). V was pared by 1 base and J by 7 bases, with 10 bases between. CDR1 and CDR2 (germline): SGHVS, FQNEAQ. The CDR3 has 13 amino acids. CDR3 bases: TGTGCCAGCAGCTTAGGTCGGACAGCTGGCTACACCTTC. This gives the protein CASSLGRTAGYTF.

The V call is TRBV7-9, the J call TRBJ1-2, with D unclear. The V gene lost 5 bases and the J gene lost 2 bases, with 6 bases spanning the gap. Germline V gene sequence: CDR1 SEHNR, CDR2 FQNEAQ (reference sequence). CDR3 length: 12 amino acids. The CDR3 bases are TGTGCCAGCAGCCCCCAGAACTATGGCTACACCTTC. It encodes CASSPQNYGYTF.

The chain employs TRBV6-1 and TRBJ1-1; D gene ambiguous. CDR1 MNHNS and CDR2 SASEGT come from the germline V gene. V shed 2 bases and J shed 4 bases, with 8 bases lying between them. This CDR3 contains 13 residues. The CDR3 is CASSESRFTEAFF. CDR3 DNA sequence: TGTGCCAGCAGTGAATCTCGGTTCACTGAAGCTTTCTTT.